This T cell receptor beta chain stems from a study of radiotherapy plus CTLA-4 blockade in lung cancer. Overall study: Among enrolled patients, less than 20% responded and about 30% achieved disease control.

This clone has just one count. Chemo-refractory metastatic non-small-cell lung cancer patients were treated with focal radiation plus CTLA-4 blockade with ipilimumab. Here immunoSEQ multiplex PCR was the method, and the copy in TCRdb shows in-frame clones only, minus some. Of 84,000 or so clones listed, around 83% were seen once; the top ten hold about 15%. The sample consisted of peripheral blood, taken from a patient treated with radiotherapy plus ipilimumab. The TCR comes from a human donor with non-small cell lung cancer that progressed on radiotherapy plus ipilimumab.

CDR3 residues: CASSQTGGEAFF. CDR3 DNA sequence: TGTGCCAGCAGCCAGACAGGGGGGGAAGCTTTCTTT. The rearrangement joins TRBV7-2 to TRBJ1-1; TRBD1 agrees at 9 bases. Germline V gene lookup returns CDR1 SGHTA and CDR2 FQGNSA. J gave up 8 bases and V 5 bases, and 3 bases lay outside the gene matches. CDR3 length: 12 residues.